Below, 31 T cell receptor beta chains from the same sample are listed, as sequenced in a study of T cell responses to AZD1222 COVID-19 vaccine. Sequencing was performed with immunoSEQ multiplex PCR; in TCRdb, only in-frame clones are kept and a portion is missing. The sample lists 150,000 to 200,000 clones, 85% to 90% occurring once. The sample in question was peripheral blood, obtained on day 0 of AZD1222 vaccination. The receptor set was obtained from an adult in good health.

The chain joins TRBV4-1 to TRBJ2-4; 8 bases line up with TRBD1. V shed 4 bases, J shed 0 bases, and the junction held 5 bases outside the gene matches. Germline V gene data show CDR1 as MGHRA and CDR2 as YSYEKL. There are 16 residues in the CDR3. The CDR3 sequence: CASSPGQGLAKNIQYF. DNA of the CDR3: TGCGCCAGCAGCCCCGGACAGGGTCTAGCCAAAAACATTCAGTACTTC.

This chain links TRBV14 with TRBJ2-3; D might be TRBD2 (5 bases). Germline V CDR1 and CDR2: SGHDN, FVKESK. The CDR3 consists of 14 residues. Trimming left V 5 bases short and J 5 bases short, with 14 bases between. The CDR3 bases are TGTGCCAGCAGCGTAGGACTGCTCCGAGATACGCAGTATTTT. Amino acids: CASSVGLLRDTQYF. Variable domain in full (rest from reference TRBV14 and TRBJ2-3): EAGVTQFPSHSVIEKGQTVTLRCDPISGHDNLYWYRRVMGKEIKFLLHFVKESKQDESGMPNNRFLAERTGGTYSTLKVQPAELEDSGVYFCASSVGLLRDTQYFGPGTRLTVL.

V is TRBV7-9 and J is TRBJ2-3; D is unclear. CDR3 length equals 17 residues. V lost 7 bases and J 0 bases, leaving 20 bases between the germline ends. Germline assignment: CDR1 SEHNR and CDR2 FQNEAQ (reference sequence). CDR3 residues: CASTLLTRLQSTDTQYF. For the CDR3, the DNA is TGTGCCAGCACCCTCTTAACTCGACTCCAGAGCACAGATACGCAGTATTTT.

V is TRBV30 and J is TRBJ1-4; D call uncertain. The germline V gene encodes CDR1 GTSNPN and CDR2 SVGIG (reference sequence). Between the trimmed V and J ends, which lost 5 bases and 3 bases, there was a span of 13 bases. This CDR3 has 14 residues. The CDR3 is CAWSLVLANEKLFF. In DNA form, the CDR3 reads TGTGCCTGGTCTCTGGTGTTGGCTAATGAAAAACTGTTTTTT.

This clone was observed once. The chain links TRBV28 to TRBJ1-2; 11 positions agree with TRBD1. The CDR3 covers 14 residues. CDR1 is MDHEN, CDR2 SYDVKM, per germline. The V gene end was trimmed by 6 bases and the J gene end by 8 bases; junction bases not matched to a gene: 8. This chain's CDR3 is CASRIGQGANGYTF. DNA of the CDR3: TGTGCCAGCAGAATAGGACAGGGGGCTAACGGCTACACCTTC.

The table lists this clone with a count of one. The chain uses TRBV29-1 and TRBJ1-2, with no clear D. Trimming pared 3 bases from V and 8 bases from J, leaving 16 bases between. This CDR3 region has 13 residues. Germline values: CDR1 SQVTM, CDR2 ANQGSEA. The CDR3 region is CSVDRQQRRGYTF. The CDR3 DNA reads TGCAGCGTTGATCGGCAGCAGCGCAGAGGCTACACCTTC.

The chain carries TRBV3-1 (or the pseudogene TRBV3-2) and TRBJ2-7; the D is unclear. This CDR3 contains 11 residues. Germline V lookup: CDR1 LGHDT, CDR2 YNNKEL (reference sequence). The V gene lost 4 bases and the J gene lost 3 bases, with 4 bases spanning the gap. CDR3 sequence reads: CASSLRYEQYF. In DNA form, the CDR3 reads TGTGCCAGCAGCCTCCGCTACGAGCAGTACTTC.

This clone was recorded only once. J is TRBJ1-5 and V is TRBV15; a possible D gene is TRBD1 (5 bases). Germline V gene lookup returns CDR1 LNHNV and CDR2 YYDKDF (reference sequence). V lost 4 bases, J lost 7 bases, and 11 bases lay in between. The CDR3 spans 13 residues. The CDR3 here is CATSKQVGQPQHF. The CDR3 DNA reads as TGTGCCACCAGCAAACAGGTTGGGCAGCCCCAGCATTTT.

This rearrangement joins TRBV18 to TRBJ1-1; a weak D match, TRBD1 (6 bases). This CDR3 region has 16 residues. V lost 2 bases and J 5 bases, leaving 18 bases between the germline ends. From germline, CDR1 is KGHSH and CDR2 LQKENI. The CDR3 DNA reads TGTGCCAGCTCACCAGTGACAGGAGCGGTTAGAACTGAAGCTTTCTTT. It translates to CASSPVTGAVRTEAFF.

V and J are TRBV9 and TRBJ2-5; 8 nucleotides agree with TRBD2. Looked up from germline, CDR1 is SGDLS and CDR2 is YYNGEE. The ends lost 0 bases at V and 5 bases at J; junction bases unmatched: 6. This CDR3 is 15 amino acids long. CDR3 in DNA: TGTGCCAGCAGCGTAGGGATTAGCGGGGATGAGACCCAGTACTTC. Encoded protein: CASSVGISGDETQYF.

As DNA, the CDR3 is TGTGCCAGCAGCTTAACCGGTGTCCTCCAATGGGGCGAGAACACTGAAGCTTTCTTT. It yields the protein CASSLTGVLQWGENTEAFF. This sequence joins TRBV7-3 and TRBJ1-1; D is perhaps TRBD1 (5 bases). This CDR3 has 19 amino acids. Germline CDR1 and CDR2: SGHTA and FQGTGA. Deletions cut 0 bases from V and 1 base from J, with 21 bases between.

The table lists this clone with a few counts. V and J are TRBV30 and TRBJ1-2, with 7 bases lining up with TRBD1. This CDR3 is built from 13 residues. Germline V lookup: CDR1 GTSNPN, CDR2 SVGIG (reference sequence). Written as DNA, the CDR3 is TGTGTCGTCAGGGGGTACAGGGTCGGAGGCTACACCTTC. Residues: CVVRGYRVGGYTF.

The rearrangement links TRBV9 to TRBJ1-5; 9 bases line up with TRBD1. Germline CDR1 and CDR2: SGDLS and YYNGEE. The CDR3 extends over 15 amino acids. With V trimmed by 3 bases and J by 4 bases, 5 bases remained unmatched. The chain's CDR3 is CASSGGQGWNQPQHF. The CDR3 DNA reads as TGTGCCAGCAGCGGGGGACAGGGATGGAATCAGCCCCAGCATTTT.

J is TRBJ2-3 and V is TRBV4-1; D tentatively fits TRBD1 or TRBD2 (6 bases each). Germline CDR1 and CDR2: MGHRA and YSYEKL. V lost 0 bases and J 1 base, leaving 23 bases between the germline ends. The CDR3 runs to 20 residues. The DNA for the CDR3 is TGCGCCAGCAGCCAAGATGCCCCGATTCGGGGGCAGGTTGGCACAGATACGCAGTATTTT. This gives the protein CASSQDAPIRGQVGTDTQYF.

This chain uses TRBV18 with TRBJ1-6, with D possibly matching TRBD1 (5 bases). CDR1 and CDR2 (germline): KGHSH, LQKENI. Trimming pared 8 bases from V and 5 bases from J, leaving 10 bases between. The CDR3 is 13 amino acids. The CDR3, as DNA: TGTGCCAGCACTGACAGCCATAATTCACCCCTCCACTTT. The encoded protein is CASTDSHNSPLHF.

This sequence joins TRBV4-1 and TRBJ1-5, with 8 bases fitting TRBD1. The CDR3 consists of 20 residues. Looked up from germline, CDR1 is MGHRA and CDR2 is YSYEKL. The junction had 15 bases not matched to a gene; V was cut back by 2 bases and J by 0 bases. The CDR3: CASSQLPGTGSHVSNQPQHF. The CDR3 DNA reads TGCGCCAGCAGCCAACTACCCGGGACAGGCTCGCACGTTAGCAATCAGCCCCAGCATTTT.

This clone appeared once. The V gene is TRBV2, the J gene TRBJ1-5; D possibly corresponds to TRBD1 (6 bases). With 7 bases removed from V and 4 bases from J, the gap between germline ends came to 17 bases. The CDR3 sequence is 15 residues long. CDR1 is SNHLY and CDR2 is FYNNEI in the germline V gene. DNA for the CDR3: TGTGCCAGCACCCCTACGCGGGGGGCGAATCAGCCCCAGCATTTT. Encoded protein: CASTPTRGANQPQHF. Full variable domain (remainder filled in from reference TRBV2 and TRBJ1-5): EPEVTQTPSHQVTQMGQEVILRCVPISNHLYFYWYRQILGQKVEFLVSFYNNEISEKSEIFDDQFSVERPDGSNFTLKIRSTKLEDSAMYFCASTPTRGANQPQHFGDGTRLSIL.

The V gene is TRBV28, the J gene TRBJ1-2; TRBD1 agrees at 9 bases. Trimming cost V 5 bases and J 6 bases; bases outside gene matches: 7. The CDR3 sequence is 14 residues long. CDR1 and CDR2 (germline): MDHEN, SYDVKM. CDR3 DNA: TGTGCCAGCAGTCTCCCCGGGACAGGGAATGGCTACACCTTC. Translated: CASSLPGTGNGYTF.

The V gene is TRBV25-1, the J gene TRBJ1-4, with no clear D. CDR3 length equals 16 residues. Germline CDR1 is MGHDK and CDR2 is SYGVNS. Trimming left V 3 bases short and J 0 bases short, with 11 bases between. CDR3 amino acids: CASSDPRLPTNEKLFF. The CDR3 nucleotides read TGTGCCAGCAGTGACCCCAGACTCCCAACTAATGAAAAACTGTTTTTT.

The rearrangement joins TRBV30 to TRBJ1-3; D is unclear. The V gene lost 4 bases and the J gene lost 5 bases, with 9 bases spanning the gap. The CDR3 runs to 12 residues. CDR1 is GTSNPN and CDR2 is SVGIG in the germline V gene (reference sequence). The CDR3 DNA reads as TGTGCCTGGAACGGCGGTAGAAACACCATATATTTT. Amino acids: CAWNGGRNTIYF. Combining the CDR3 with reference TRBV30 and TRBJ1-3 gives the whole variable domain SQTIHQWPATLVQPVGSPLSLECTVEGTSNPNLYWYRQAAGRGLQLLFYSVGIGQISSEVPQNLSASRPQDRQFILSSKKLLLSDSGFYLCAWNGGRNTIYFGEGSWLTVV.

The V call is TRBV28, the J call TRBJ2-7; no definite D call. Between the trimmed V and J ends, which lost 1 base and 5 bases, there was a span of 18 bases. The CDR3 length is 16 residues. From germline, CDR1 is MDHEN and CDR2 SYDVKM. Here the CDR3 DNA reads TGTGCCAGCAGTTTATCGAGGTTAGCCCTAAGCCACGAGCAGTACTTC. This sequence encodes CASSLSRLALSHEQYF.

The J gene is TRBJ2-7, the V gene TRBV4-1; D gene ambiguous. Germline V gives CDR1 MGHRA, CDR2 YSYEKL. CDR3 size: 14 residues. With 1 base removed from V and 1 base from J, the gap between germline ends came to 8 bases. The CDR3 coding sequence is TGCGCCAGCAGCCAAGGCCAGGCGTCCTACGAGCAGTACTTC. Its translation is CASSQGQASYEQYF.

The count of this clone is one. The CDR3 DNA is TGTGCCAGCAGCCGGACAGGGGGCGAGGGTGAAAAACTGTTTTTT. Amino acid sequence: CASSRTGGEGEKLFF. This sequence joins TRBV7-6 and TRBJ1-4; 11 nucleotides line up with TRBD1. Trimming at V came to 5 bases and at J to 7 bases, leaving 6 bases not matched to a gene. The CDR3 spans 15 residues. In germline, CDR1 is SGHVS, CDR2 FNYEAQ.

This chain links TRBV12-5 with TRBJ1-1; no clear D gene. This CDR3 has 13 residues. V was cut by 1 base and J by 5 bases, with 8 bases left in between. Per germline, CDR1 LGHNT and CDR2 FRNRAP. The CDR3 reads CASGLGTGTEAFF. The CDR3 DNA sequence: TGTGCTAGTGGTTTGGGGACGGGAACTGAAGCTTTCTTT. Combining the CDR3 with reference TRBV12-5 and TRBJ1-1 gives the whole variable domain DARVTQTPRHKVTEMGQEVTMRCQPILGHNTVFWYRQTMMQGLELLAYFRNRAPLDDSGMPKDRFSAEMPDATLATLKIQPSEPRDSAVYFCASGLGTGTEAFFGQGTRLTVV.

This clone occurred once. The chain recombines TRBV3-1 (or the pseudogene TRBV3-2) with TRBJ1-1; D remains ambiguous. Germline-derived CDR1 and CDR2 are LGHDT and YNNKEL (reference sequence). CDR3 length equals 16 residues. V was pared by 1 base and J by 2 bases, with 14 bases between. The CDR3 loop reads CASSQAPGSGNTEAFF. In DNA form, the CDR3 reads TGTGCCAGCAGCCAAGCTCCGGGGTCAGGCAACACTGAAGCTTTCTTT.

This clone was seen just once. The V gene is TRBV3-1 (or the pseudogene TRBV3-2), the J gene TRBJ1-1; D call uncertain. Trimming took 5 bases from V and 6 from J, leaving 10 bases between them. The CDR3 runs to 12 residues. Germline lookup yields CDR1 LGHDT and CDR2 YNNKEL (reference sequence). The CDR3 loop reads CASSSPEAEAFF. The CDR3 region has the DNA TGTGCCAGCAGCTCACCCGAGGCTGAAGCTTTCTTT.

The chain carries TRBV3-1 (or the pseudogene TRBV3-2) and TRBJ1-5, with D unresolved. The CDR3 spans 14 residues. The V gene's germline CDR1 is LGHDT and CDR2 YNNKEL (reference sequence). V was shortened by 1 base and J by 5 bases, with 9 bases between the two germline ends. The CDR3 sequence is CASSQATADQPQHF. CDR3 in DNA: TGTGCCAGCAGCCAAGCAACGGCCGATCAGCCCCAGCATTTT.

This clone is a singleton in its sample. V and J are TRBV19 and TRBJ1-5; unclear D gene. The V gene lost 5 bases and the J gene lost 9 bases, with 11 bases spanning the gap. The CDR3 loop spans 12 amino acids. Germline assignment: CDR1 LNHDA and CDR2 SQIVND (reference sequence). DNA of the CDR3: TGTGCCAGTAGTTCCTCGGGTCGGCCCCAGCATTTT. This gives the protein CASSSSGRPQHF.

The chain has TRBV2 and TRBJ1-5, with 7 bases fitting TRBD1. Germline CDR1 is SNHLY and CDR2 is FYNNEI. V was clipped by 4 bases and J by 6 bases; unmatched bases: 15. The CDR3 runs 17 residues. In DNA form, the CDR3 reads TGTGCCAGCAGTGGAATCGGTCTGACAGGGCTAGGTCAGCCCCAGCATTTT. Translating it yields CASSGIGLTGLGQPQHF.

This chain links TRBV25-1 with TRBJ2-2; D unclear. This CDR3 is built from 12 residues. The germline V gene encodes CDR1 MGHDK and CDR2 SYGVNS. V lost 3 bases and J 7 bases, leaving 6 bases between the germline ends. As DNA, the CDR3 is TGTGCCAGCAGTGATCGTATCGGGGAGCTGTTTTTT. It codes for CASSDRIGELFF.

The chain couples TRBV7-9 to TRBJ2-5; D is possibly TRBD1 (6 bases). Germline V CDR1 and CDR2: SEHNR, FQNEAQ (reference sequence). This CDR3 contains 13 residues. V lost 7 bases and J lost 1, with 10 bases in between. The CDR3: CASIQQGQETQYF. In DNA, the CDR3 is TGTGCCAGCATCCAACAGGGCCAAGAGACCCAGTACTTC.